This T cell receptor beta chain is drawn from a study of cytomegalovirus exposure and HLA in healthy donors. General study findings and limits: Being productive about 90% or about 30% of the time was typical of most TCR beta V segments in an earlier analysis.

In the case of this clone: Antigen unknown.

CDR1 is GTSNPN, CDR2 SVGIG, per germline (reference sequence). The germline V and J ends were trimmed by 4 bases and 4 bases, with 14 bases remaining between them. The CDR3 runs to 14 residues. Primers for the PCR totalled 60 Vbeta and 13 Jbeta. Sequencing used immunoSEQ multiplex PCR; TCRdb keeps in-frame clones, though not all of them. Here the sample spans 150,000 to 200,000 clones, around 83% being singletons. Sequences were obtained from PBMCs. The origin of this receptor is a woman aged 40 to 50 in good health and CMV-seronegative. V usage is TRBV30 and J usage is TRBJ1-5; perhaps TRBD1 as D (5 bases). The CDR3 region is CAWNYFGGNQPQHF. DNA for the CDR3: TGTGCCTGGAACTACTTCGGGGGAAATCAGCCCCAGCATTTT.